Detailed here is one T cell receptor beta chain. This record comes from a study of blood T cell repertoires in COVID-19. This table comes from immunoSEQ multiplex PCR, and its TCRdb copy is limited to in-frame clones, with some not included. The sample yields tens of thousands of clones, under 90% seen once. The germline gives CDR1 MNHEY, CDR2 SVGAGI. This CDR3 is built from 14 residues. With 5 bases removed from V and 1 base from J, the gap between germline ends came to 8 bases. Sequenced sample: peripheral blood. The J gene is TRBJ2-2, the V gene TRBV6-5; D may be TRBD2 (6 bases). The sequence was obtained from a woman in her 70s with acute or convalescent COVID-19. DNA of the CDR3: TGTGCCAGCAGTCTGGGGGGGAACACCGGGGAGCTGTTTTTT. Translated, it gives CASSLGGNTGELFF.